The present T cell receptor (beta chain) was sequenced within a study of control samples from healthy donors and cancer patients. Trimming stripped 2 bases from V and 1 base from J, with 9 bases between. Germline-derived CDR1 and CDR2 are GTSNPN and SVGIG (reference sequence). CDR3 size: 13 residues. The protocol was immunoSEQ multiplex PCR, while the TCRdb copy is restricted to in-frame clones and leaves out a portion. The sample has about 120,000 clones, 70% to 90% seen once. The sequencing sample was made of blood. The TCR originated in a man aged 40-55 years in good health. This rearrangement joins TRBV30 to TRBJ2-7; maybe TRBD1 (5 bases). The CDR3 sequence: CAWSWGQSYEQYF. The CDR3 DNA reads TGTGCCTGGAGTTGGGGCCAGTCCTACGAGCAGTACTTC.